The table lists the clone carrying this T cell receptor (beta chain) with a few counts. Its cognate antigen is unknown. The data were obtained in a study of glioma-infiltrating T cells after dendritic cell vaccination. Turning to the study itself: Dendritic cell vaccination trial patients had either newly diagnosed or recurrent glioblastoma. Dendritic cells derived from monocytes and pulsed with autologous tumor lysate formed the vaccine.

Sequencing was performed with immunoSEQ multiplex PCR; in TCRdb, only in-frame clones are kept and a portion is missing. The sample carries 100,000 or so clones, roughly 80% recorded once. General observations from the study: No direct clonality-survival link was found; a diverse polyclonal response may matter.

From germline, CDR1 is MNHEY and CDR2 SVGAGI. Losses at the gene ends were 4 bases for V and 5 bases for J; bases not matched to a gene: 9. The CDR3 extends over 16 amino acids. Stated time point: after dendritic cell vaccination, including at tumor progression/relapse. No glioblastoma patient carried an isocitrate dehydrogenase mutation. This sequence joins TRBV6-5 and TRBJ1-2, with 11 bases lining up with TRBD1. The source of this sequence is a human donor with glioblastoma. The sample consisted of blood, taken after dendritic cell vaccination. The CDR3 DNA reads as TGTGCCAGCAGTTGGGGGGGACAGGGGGTAGGGTATGGCTACACCTTC. This gives the protein CASSWGGQGVGYGYTF.